This record looks at one T cell receptor (beta chain) sequence and its context. Per the authors' pipeline: Estimation of nucleated cell counts was performed using reference gene primer amplification. Measured with immunoSEQ multiplex PCR; TCRdb has only the in-frame clones, and not every one. That table is the source of V, J and clone size, and D and trimming were worked out from the DNA. The sample carries approximately 61,000 clones, about four fifths recorded once. The CDR3 extends over 14 amino acids. CDR1 and CDR2 (germline): SGHAT, FQNNGV. V lost 5 bases to trimming and J lost 7 bases, with 12 bases between them. The data derive from a study of blood T cell repertoires in COVID-19. On the study more broadly: There were acute and convalescent COVID-19 samples, and they came from the United States, Italy and Spain. T cells, B-cell-depleted T cells, or PBMCs provided the cDNA or gDNA that served as material.

The sequencing sample was made of peripheral blood. The V gene is TRBV11-2, the J gene TRBJ1-6; D not resolved. The TCR was taken from a human donor in a cohort sampled during active COVID-19. This CDR3 reads CASSTLSGNSPLHF. CDR3 nucleotides: TGTGCCAGCAGCACTTTATCAGGCAATTCACCCCTCCACTTT.